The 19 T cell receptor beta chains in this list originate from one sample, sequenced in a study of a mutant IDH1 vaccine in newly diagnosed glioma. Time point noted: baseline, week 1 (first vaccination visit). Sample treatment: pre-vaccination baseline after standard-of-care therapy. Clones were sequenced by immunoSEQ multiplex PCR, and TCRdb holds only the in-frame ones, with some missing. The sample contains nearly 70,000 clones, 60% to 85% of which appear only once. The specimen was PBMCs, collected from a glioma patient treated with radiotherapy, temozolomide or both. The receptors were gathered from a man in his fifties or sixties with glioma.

CDR3 nucleotides: TGTGCCAGCAGCTTCCGCGAGGCCCCCTACGAGCAGTACTTC. Translation gives CASSFREAPYEQYF. The J gene is TRBJ2-7, the V gene TRBV7-9; D gene ambiguous. Germline loops: CDR1 SEHNR, CDR2 FQNEAQ (reference sequence). This CDR3 spans 14 amino acids. V lost 3 bases and J 2 bases, leaving 11 bases between the germline ends.

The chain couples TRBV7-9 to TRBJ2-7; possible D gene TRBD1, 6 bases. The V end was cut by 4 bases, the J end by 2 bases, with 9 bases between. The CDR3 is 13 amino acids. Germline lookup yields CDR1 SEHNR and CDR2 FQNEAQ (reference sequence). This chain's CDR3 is CASSYGQTYEQYF. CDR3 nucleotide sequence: TGTGCCAGCAGCTACGGACAGACCTACGAGCAGTACTTC.

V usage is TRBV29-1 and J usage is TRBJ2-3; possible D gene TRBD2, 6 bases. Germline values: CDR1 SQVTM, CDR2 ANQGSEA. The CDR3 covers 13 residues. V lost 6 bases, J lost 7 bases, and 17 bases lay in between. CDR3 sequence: CSVGGPATNTQYF. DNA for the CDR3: TGCAGCGTCGGGGGACCTGCGACGAATACGCAGTATTTT.

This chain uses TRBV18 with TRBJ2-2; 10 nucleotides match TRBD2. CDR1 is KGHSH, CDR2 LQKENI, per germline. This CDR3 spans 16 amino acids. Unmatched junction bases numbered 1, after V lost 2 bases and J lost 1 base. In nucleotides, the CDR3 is TGTGCCAGCTCACCAAGACTAGCGGGGAACACCGGGGAGCTGTTTTTT. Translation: CASSPRLAGNTGELFF.

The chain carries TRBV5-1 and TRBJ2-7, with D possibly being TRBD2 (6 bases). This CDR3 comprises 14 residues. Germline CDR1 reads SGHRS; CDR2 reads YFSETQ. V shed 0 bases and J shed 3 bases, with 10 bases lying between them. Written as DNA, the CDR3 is TGCGCCAGCAGCTTGGATTGGGGAGGCTACGAGCAGTACTTC. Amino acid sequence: CASSLDWGGYEQYF.

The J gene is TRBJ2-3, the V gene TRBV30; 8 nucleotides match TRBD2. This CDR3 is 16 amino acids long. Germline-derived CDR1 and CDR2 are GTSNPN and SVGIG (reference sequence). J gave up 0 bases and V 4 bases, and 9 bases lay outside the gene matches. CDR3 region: CAWMSTRGASTDTQYF. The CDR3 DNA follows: TGTGCCTGGATGAGTACGCGGGGGGCTAGCACAGATACGCAGTATTTT. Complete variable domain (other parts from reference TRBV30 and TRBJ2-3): SQTIHQWPATLVQPVGSPLSLECTVEGTSNPNLYWYRQAAGRGLQLLFYSVGIGQISSEVPQNLSASRPQDRQFILSSKKLLLSDSGFYLCAWMSTRGASTDTQYFGPGTRLTVL.

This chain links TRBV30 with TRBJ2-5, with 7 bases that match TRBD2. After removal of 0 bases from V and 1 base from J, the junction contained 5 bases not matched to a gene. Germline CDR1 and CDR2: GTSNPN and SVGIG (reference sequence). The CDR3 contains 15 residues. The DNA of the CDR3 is TGTGCCTGGAGTGTGGGGGGGGATTTCCAAGAGACCCAGTACTTC. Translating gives CAWSVGGDFQETQYF. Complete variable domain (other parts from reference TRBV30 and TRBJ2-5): SQTIHQWPATLVQPVGSPLSLECTVEGTSNPNLYWYRQAAGRGLQLLFYSVGIGQISSEVPQNLSASRPQDRQFILSSKKLLLSDSGFYLCAWSVGGDFQETQYFGPGTRLLVL.

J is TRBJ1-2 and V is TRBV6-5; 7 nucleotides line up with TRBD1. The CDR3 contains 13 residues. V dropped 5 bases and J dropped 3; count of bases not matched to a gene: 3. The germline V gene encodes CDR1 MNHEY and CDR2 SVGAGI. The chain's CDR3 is CASSKGADYGYTF. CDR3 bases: TGTGCCAGCAGTAAGGGGGCGGACTATGGCTACACCTTC.

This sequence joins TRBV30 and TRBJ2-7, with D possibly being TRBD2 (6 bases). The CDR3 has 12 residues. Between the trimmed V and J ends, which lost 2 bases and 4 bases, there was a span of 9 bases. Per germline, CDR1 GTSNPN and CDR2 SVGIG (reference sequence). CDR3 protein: CAWSPGRYEQYF. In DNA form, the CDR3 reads TGTGCCTGGAGTCCGGGGAGGTACGAGCAGTACTTC.

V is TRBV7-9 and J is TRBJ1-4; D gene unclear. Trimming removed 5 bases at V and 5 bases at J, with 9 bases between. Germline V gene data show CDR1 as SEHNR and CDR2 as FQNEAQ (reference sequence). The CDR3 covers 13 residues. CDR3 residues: CASSGGNNEKLFF. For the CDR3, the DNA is TGTGCCAGCAGCGGAGGCAACAATGAAAAACTGTTTTTT.

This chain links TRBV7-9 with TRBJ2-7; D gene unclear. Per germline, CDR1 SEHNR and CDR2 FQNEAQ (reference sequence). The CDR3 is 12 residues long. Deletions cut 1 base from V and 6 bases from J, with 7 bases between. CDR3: CASSLGPSEQYF. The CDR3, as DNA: TGTGCCAGCAGCTTAGGCCCCAGCGAGCAGTACTTC.

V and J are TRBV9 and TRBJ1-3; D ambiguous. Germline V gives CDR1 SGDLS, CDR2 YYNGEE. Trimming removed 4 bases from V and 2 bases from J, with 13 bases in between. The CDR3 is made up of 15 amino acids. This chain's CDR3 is CASSPPKGAGNTIYF. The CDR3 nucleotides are TGTGCCAGCAGCCCTCCCAAAGGCGCTGGAAACACCATATATTTT.

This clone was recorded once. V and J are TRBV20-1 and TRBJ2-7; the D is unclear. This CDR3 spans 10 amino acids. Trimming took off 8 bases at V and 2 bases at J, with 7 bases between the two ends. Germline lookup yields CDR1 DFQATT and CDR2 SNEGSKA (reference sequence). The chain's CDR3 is CSHSPYEQYF. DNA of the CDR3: TGCAGTCATTCCCCCTACGAGCAGTACTTC.

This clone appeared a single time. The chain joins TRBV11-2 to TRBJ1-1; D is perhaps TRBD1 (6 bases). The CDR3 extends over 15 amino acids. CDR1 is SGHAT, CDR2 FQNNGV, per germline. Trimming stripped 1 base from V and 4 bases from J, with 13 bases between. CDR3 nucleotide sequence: TGTGCCAGCAGCTTAGGGGGGCCAGGGCCCACTGAAGCTTTCTTT. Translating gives CASSLGGPGPTEAFF.

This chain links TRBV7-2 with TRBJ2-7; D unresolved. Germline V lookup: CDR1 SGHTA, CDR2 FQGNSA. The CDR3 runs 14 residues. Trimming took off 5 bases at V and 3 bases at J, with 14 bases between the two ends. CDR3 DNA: TGTGCCAGCAGCGAAGGCCCAAGTGTCTACGAGCAGTACTTC. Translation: CASSEGPSVYEQYF.

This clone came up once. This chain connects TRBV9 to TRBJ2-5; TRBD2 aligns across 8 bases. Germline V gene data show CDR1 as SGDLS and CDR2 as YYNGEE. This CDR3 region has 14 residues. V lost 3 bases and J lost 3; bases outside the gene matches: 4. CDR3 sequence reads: CASSGGTSKETQYF. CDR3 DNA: TGTGCCAGCAGCGGAGGGACTAGTAAAGAGACCCAGTACTTC.

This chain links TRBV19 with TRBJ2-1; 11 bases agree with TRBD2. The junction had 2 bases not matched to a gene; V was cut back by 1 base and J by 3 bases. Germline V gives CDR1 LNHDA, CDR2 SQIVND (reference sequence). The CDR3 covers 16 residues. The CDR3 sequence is CASSIASGGLYNEQFF. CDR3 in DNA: TGTGCCAGTAGTATAGCTAGCGGGGGGCTCTACAATGAGCAGTTCTTC. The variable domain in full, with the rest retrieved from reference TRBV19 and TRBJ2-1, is DGGITQSPKYLFRKEGQNVTLSCEQNLNHDAMYWYRQDPGQGLRLIYYSQIVNDFQKGDIAEGYSVSREKKESFPLTVTSAQKNPTAFYLCASSIASGGLYNEQFFGPGTRLTVL.

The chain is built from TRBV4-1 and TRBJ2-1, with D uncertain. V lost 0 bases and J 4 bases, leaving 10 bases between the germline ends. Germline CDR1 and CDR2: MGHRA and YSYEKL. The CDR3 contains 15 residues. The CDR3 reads CASSQEGGTYNEQFF. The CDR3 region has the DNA TGCGCCAGCAGCCAAGAGGGTGGCACTTACAATGAGCAGTTCTTC.

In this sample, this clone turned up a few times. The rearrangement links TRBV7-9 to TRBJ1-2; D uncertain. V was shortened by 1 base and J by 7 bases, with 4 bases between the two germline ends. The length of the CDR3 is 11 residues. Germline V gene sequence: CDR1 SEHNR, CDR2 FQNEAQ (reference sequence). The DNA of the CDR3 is TGTGCCAGCAGCTTAGAGGTTGGCTACACCTTC. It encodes CASSLEVGYTF.